This entry concerns a single T cell receptor beta chain. This sample was taken from a study of blood T cell repertoires in COVID-19. Study-wide context: Both acute and convalescent COVID-19 samples were obtained from the United States, Italy and Spain. In each case, the material was cDNA or gDNA derived from T cells, B-cell-depleted T cells, or PBMCs.

V trimming: 11 bases; J trimming: 2 bases; junction bases outside the gene matches: 8. The germline V gene encodes CDR1 ENHRY and CDR2 SYGVKD. The CDR3 loop spans 13 amino acids. The protocol was immunoSEQ multiplex PCR, while the TCRdb copy is restricted to in-frame clones and leaves out a portion. The sample carries around 76,000 clones, roughly 80% recorded once. The clonotype comes from a woman aged 70 to 79 with acute or convalescent COVID-19. The material sequenced was peripheral blood. This chain connects TRBV10-3 to TRBJ2-5; 7 bases are shared with TRBD1. The CDR3 is CAARDSQQETQYF. In DNA form, the CDR3 reads TGTGCCGCTCGGGACAGCCAGCAAGAGACCCAGTACTTC.